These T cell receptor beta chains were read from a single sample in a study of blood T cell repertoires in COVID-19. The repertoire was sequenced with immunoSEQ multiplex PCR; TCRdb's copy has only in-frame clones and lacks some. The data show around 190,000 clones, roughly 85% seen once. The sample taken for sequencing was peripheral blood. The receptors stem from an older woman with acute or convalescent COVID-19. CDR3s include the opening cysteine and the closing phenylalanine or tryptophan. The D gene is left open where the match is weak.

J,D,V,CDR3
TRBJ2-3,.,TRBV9,CASSVAADFTDTQYF
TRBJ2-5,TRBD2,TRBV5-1,CASSRLTSGLQETQYF
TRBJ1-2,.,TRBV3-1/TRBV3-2,CASSQVNEEGYGYTF
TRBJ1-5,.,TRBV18,CASSQQRAHRQPQHF
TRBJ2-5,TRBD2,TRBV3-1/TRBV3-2,CASSQDPSGEETQYF
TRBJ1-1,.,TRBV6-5,CASSYRRAADTEAFF
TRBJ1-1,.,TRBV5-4,CASSLERYTEAFF
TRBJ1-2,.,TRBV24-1,CATSDSRTARYGYTF
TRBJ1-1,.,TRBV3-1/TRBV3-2,CASSQAVNTEAFF
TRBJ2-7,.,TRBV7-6,CASSPLGASRYEQYF
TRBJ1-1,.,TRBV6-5,CASSYSWGGDTEAFF
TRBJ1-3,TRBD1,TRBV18,CASSSTGAGNTIYF
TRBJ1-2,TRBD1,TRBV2,CARSPQGAYGYTF
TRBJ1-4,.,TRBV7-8,CASSRELQGMGEKLFF
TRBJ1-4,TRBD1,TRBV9,CASSEGTDNEKLFF
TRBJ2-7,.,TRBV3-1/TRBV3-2,CASSQGGGGAYEQYF
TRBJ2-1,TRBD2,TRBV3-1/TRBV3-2,CASSGTSGPYNEQFF
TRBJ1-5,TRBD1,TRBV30,CAWRSTGTGGNQPQHF
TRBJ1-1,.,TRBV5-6,CASSWGGDTEAFF
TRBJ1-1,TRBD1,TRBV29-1,CSGGQALNTEAFF
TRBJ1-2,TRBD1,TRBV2,CASSAGTDNYGYTF
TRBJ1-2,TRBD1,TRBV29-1,CSGVGQGTRGYTF
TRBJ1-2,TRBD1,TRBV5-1,CASSEGQGPGYTF
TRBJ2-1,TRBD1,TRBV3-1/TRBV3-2,CASSTGQGYPNEQFF
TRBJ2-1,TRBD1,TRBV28,CASRHGQGDEQFF
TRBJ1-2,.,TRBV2,CAAGGRDYGYTF
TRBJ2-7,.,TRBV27,CASSKWGGLEQYF
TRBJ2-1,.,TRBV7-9,CASSPRTGNEQFF
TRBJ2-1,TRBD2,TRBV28,CASRRTSGPYNEQFF
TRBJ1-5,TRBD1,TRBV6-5,CASLDRGVGQPQHF
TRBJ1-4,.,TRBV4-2,CASSQDPKTATNEKLFF
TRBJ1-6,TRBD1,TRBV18,CASRTGVSSPLHF
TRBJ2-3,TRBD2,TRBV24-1,CATSLAGELSTDTQYF
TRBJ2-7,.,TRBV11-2,CASSWGQVGGYEQYF
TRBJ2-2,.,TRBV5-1,CASSPQGRELFF